This entry features one TCR beta chain sequence. Assay: immunoSEQ multiplex PCR; the TCRdb copy retains only in-frame clones and omits some. The repertoire consists of roughly 1,800,000 clones, with just under 95% occurring once and the leading ten covering around 1.2%. CDR1 and CDR2 (germline): PRHDT, FYEKMQ (reference sequence). V lost 4 bases to trimming and J lost 8 bases, with 12 bases between them. This CDR3 region has 13 residues. The data are from a study of shared clonotypes between healthy human individuals. Selected positively for CCR7 and CD45RO-negative, naive CD8 cells excluded terminally differentiated effector memory CD45RA+ cells.

The receptor was derived from a man aged 18-30 years in good health. The sequencing input was naive CD8+ T cells sorted from blood. The V call is TRBV13, the J call TRBJ2-1; TRBD2 is a possible D gene (6 bases). The DNA for the CDR3 is TGTGCCAGCAGCTCCCTAGCGAGGGATGAGCAGTTCTTC. It is translated as CASSSLARDEQFF.